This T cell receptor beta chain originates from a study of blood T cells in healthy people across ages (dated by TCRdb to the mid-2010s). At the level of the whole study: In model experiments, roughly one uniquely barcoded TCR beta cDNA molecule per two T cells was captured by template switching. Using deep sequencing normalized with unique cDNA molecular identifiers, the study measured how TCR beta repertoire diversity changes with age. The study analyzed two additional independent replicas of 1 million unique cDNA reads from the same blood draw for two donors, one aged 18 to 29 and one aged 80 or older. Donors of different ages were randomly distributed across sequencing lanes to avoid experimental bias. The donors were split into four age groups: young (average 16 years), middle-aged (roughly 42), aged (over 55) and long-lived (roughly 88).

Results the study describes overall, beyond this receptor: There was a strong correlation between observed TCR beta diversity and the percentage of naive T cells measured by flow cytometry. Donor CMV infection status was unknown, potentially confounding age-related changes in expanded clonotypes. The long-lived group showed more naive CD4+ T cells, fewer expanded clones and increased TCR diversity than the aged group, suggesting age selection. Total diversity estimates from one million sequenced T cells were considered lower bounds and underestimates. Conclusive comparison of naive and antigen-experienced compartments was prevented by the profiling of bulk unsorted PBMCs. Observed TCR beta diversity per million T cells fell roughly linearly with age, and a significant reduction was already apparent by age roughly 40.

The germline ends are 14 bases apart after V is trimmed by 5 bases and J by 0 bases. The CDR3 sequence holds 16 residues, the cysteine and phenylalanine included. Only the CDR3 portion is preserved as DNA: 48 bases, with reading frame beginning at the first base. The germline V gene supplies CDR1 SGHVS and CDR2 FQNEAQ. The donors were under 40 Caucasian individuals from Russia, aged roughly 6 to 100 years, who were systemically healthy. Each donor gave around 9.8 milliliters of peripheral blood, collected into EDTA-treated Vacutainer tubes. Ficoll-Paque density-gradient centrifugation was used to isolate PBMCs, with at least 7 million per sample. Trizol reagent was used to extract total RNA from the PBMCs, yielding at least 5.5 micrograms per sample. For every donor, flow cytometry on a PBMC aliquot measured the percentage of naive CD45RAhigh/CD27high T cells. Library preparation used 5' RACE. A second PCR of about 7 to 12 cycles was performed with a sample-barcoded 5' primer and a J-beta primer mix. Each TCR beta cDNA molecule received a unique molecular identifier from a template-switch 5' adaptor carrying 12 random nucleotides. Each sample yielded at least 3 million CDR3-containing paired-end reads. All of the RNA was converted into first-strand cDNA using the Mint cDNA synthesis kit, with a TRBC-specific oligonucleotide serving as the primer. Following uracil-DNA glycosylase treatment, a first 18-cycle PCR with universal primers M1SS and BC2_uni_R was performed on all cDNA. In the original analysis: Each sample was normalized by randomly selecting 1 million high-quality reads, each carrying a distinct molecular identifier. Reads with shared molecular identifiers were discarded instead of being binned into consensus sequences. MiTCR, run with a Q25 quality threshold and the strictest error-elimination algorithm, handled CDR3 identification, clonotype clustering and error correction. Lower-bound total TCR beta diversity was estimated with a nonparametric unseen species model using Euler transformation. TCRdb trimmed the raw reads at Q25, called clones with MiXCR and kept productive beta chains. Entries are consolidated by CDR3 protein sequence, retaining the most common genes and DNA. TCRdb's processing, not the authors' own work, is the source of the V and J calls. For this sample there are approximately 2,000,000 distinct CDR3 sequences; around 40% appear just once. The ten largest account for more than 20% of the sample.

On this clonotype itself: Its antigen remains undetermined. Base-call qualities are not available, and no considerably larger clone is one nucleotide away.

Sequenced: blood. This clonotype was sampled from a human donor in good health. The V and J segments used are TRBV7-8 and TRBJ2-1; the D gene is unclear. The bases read TGTGCCAGCAGCCCCAGACCCGCCATCTCCTACAATGAGCAGTTCTTC. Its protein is CASSPRPAISYNEQFF.